The rows below give T cell receptor beta chains drawn from one sample of a study of cytomegalovirus exposure and HLA in healthy donors. The assay was immunoSEQ multiplex PCR, and TCRdb's table has in-frame clones only and misses some. This table holds under 250,000 clones, approximately 82% found once. The material sequenced was PBMCs. These receptors originate from a man aged 18 to 29 in good health and CMV-seronegative. Each CDR3 is given with its conserved first and last residue. D genes are given only for firm matches. Clone size, where shown, is once, few, many, or a class for clones that have expanded.

j_call: TRBJ1-2; v_call: TRBV19; clone_size: NA; d_call: TRBD1; cdr3_nt: TGTGCCAGTAGGCGGGGACAGGGGCGGTTTGACTACACCTTC; cdr3_aa: CASRRGQGRFDYTF
j_call: TRBJ2-7; v_call: TRBV9; clone_size: NA; d_call: NA; cdr3_nt: TGTGCCAGCAGCCCTCGACTAGGAGAAAACTATTACGAGCAGTACTTC; cdr3_aa: CASSPRLGENYYEQYF
j_call: TRBJ1-5; v_call: TRBV6-1; clone_size: few; d_call: TRBD1; cdr3_nt: TGTGCCAGCAGTCCCCGGACAGGGGATGACCAGCCCCAGCATTTT; cdr3_aa: CASSPRTGDDQPQHF
j_call: TRBJ2-5; v_call: TRBV11-2; clone_size: NA; d_call: NA; cdr3_nt: TGTGCCAGCAGCCCAACAAACCAAGAGACCCAGTACTTC; cdr3_aa: CASSPTNQETQYF
j_call: TRBJ1-1; v_call: TRBV18; clone_size: NA; d_call: NA; cdr3_nt: TGTGCCAGCTCACCAGGCCAGGGTTCCTACACTGAAGCTTTCTTT; cdr3_aa: CASSPGQGSYTEAFF
j_call: TRBJ2-3; v_call: TRBV27; clone_size: NA; d_call: NA; cdr3_nt: TGTGCCAGCAGCCCACAGCGGGCACCGGCGGGTACGCAGTATTTT; cdr3_aa: CASSPQRAPAGTQYF
j_call: TRBJ1-1; v_call: TRBV28; clone_size: NA; d_call: NA; cdr3_nt: TGTGCCAGCAGTTTAACTGGGCTTGGCACTGAAGCTTTCTTT; cdr3_aa: CASSLTGLGTEAFF
j_call: TRBJ2-1; v_call: TRBV15; clone_size: NA; d_call: NA; cdr3_nt: TGTGCCACAGCTACAGCCCCATACAATGAGCAGTTCTTC; cdr3_aa: CATATAPYNEQFF
j_call: TRBJ1-2; v_call: TRBV6-5; clone_size: NA; d_call: NA; cdr3_nt: TGTGCCAGCAGCACGGGGGGGCGCGGCTATGGCTACACCTTC; cdr3_aa: CASSTGGRGYGYTF
j_call: TRBJ2-7; v_call: TRBV5-1; clone_size: NA; d_call: TRBD2; cdr3_nt: TGCGCCAGCAGCTTGGAGGCTAGCGGGAGAAGCTCCTACGAGCAGTACTTC; cdr3_aa: CASSLEASGRSSYEQYF
j_call: TRBJ1-4; v_call: TRBV18; clone_size: NA; d_call: NA; cdr3_nt: TGTGCCAGCTCACCGCAGGGCACCCAAACTAATGAAAAACTGTTTTTT; cdr3_aa: CASSPQGTQTNEKLFF
j_call: TRBJ2-1; v_call: TRBV6-4; clone_size: NA; d_call: TRBD2; cdr3_nt: TGTGCCAGCAGCCCAGAGCGGGAGGATTGGAATGAGCAGTTCTTC; cdr3_aa: CASSPEREDWNEQFF
j_call: TRBJ1-1; v_call: TRBV7-3; clone_size: few; d_call: TRBD1; cdr3_nt: TGTGCCAGCAGCCGGGACAGGGGAACTGAAGCTTTCTTT; cdr3_aa: CASSRDRGTEAFF
j_call: TRBJ2-1; v_call: TRBV10-3; clone_size: NA; d_call: TRBD2; cdr3_nt: TGTGCCACCGACCCCCAAGGGCGGGGGACCTACAATGAGCAGTTCTTC; cdr3_aa: CATDPQGRGTYNEQFF
j_call: TRBJ1-5; v_call: TRBV2; clone_size: NA; d_call: NA; cdr3_nt: TGTGCCAGCAGTGAACTACGGGAGAATCAGCCCCAGCATTTT; cdr3_aa: CASSELRENQPQHF
j_call: TRBJ1-4; v_call: TRBV6-1; clone_size: NA; d_call: TRBD1; cdr3_nt: TGTGCCAGCAGTGCTGGACAGGGGGCATGGGAAAAACTGTTTTTT; cdr3_aa: CASSAGQGAWEKLFF
j_call: TRBJ1-2; v_call: TRBV19; clone_size: NA; d_call: NA; cdr3_nt: TGTGCCAGTAGCCAGACTAACTATGGCTACACCTTC; cdr3_aa: CASSQTNYGYTF